This T cell receptor beta chain was sequenced for a study of T cell repertoires in cytomegalovirus infection. Background on the study: Use of recently identified HLA-C-restricted and well-studied HLA-B-restricted CMV epitopes was part of the study. Study-level points and caveats: The response measured ex vivo was dominated by TCR beta clonotypes (HLA-C-restricted and CMV-specific).

As to this clonotype: Its antigen is still unknown.

The CDR3 runs 15 residues. CDR1 is SEHNR and CDR2 is FQNEAQ in the germline V gene (reference sequence). With 4 bases removed from V and 1 base from J, the gap between germline ends came to 12 bases. Via MiXCR, TCRdb re-called the reads, giving one row per CDR3 protein. The table has some 320,000 distinct CDR3 sequences, 25% to 30% seen once; the top ten hold 15% to 25%. Sample: cultured PBMCs, taken from culture after CMV antigen stimulation. This sequence originates from a human donor in good health (CMV status not recorded). Some clones in this sample may be carry-over from other donors' samples. The chain carries TRBV7-9 and TRBJ2-3; TRBD1 or TRBD2 may be the D gene (5 bases each). The CDR3 DNA sequence: TGTGCCAGCAGCTCCCGGGGCGGCGGCACAGATACGCAGTATTTT. Its translation is CASSSRGGGTDTQYF.